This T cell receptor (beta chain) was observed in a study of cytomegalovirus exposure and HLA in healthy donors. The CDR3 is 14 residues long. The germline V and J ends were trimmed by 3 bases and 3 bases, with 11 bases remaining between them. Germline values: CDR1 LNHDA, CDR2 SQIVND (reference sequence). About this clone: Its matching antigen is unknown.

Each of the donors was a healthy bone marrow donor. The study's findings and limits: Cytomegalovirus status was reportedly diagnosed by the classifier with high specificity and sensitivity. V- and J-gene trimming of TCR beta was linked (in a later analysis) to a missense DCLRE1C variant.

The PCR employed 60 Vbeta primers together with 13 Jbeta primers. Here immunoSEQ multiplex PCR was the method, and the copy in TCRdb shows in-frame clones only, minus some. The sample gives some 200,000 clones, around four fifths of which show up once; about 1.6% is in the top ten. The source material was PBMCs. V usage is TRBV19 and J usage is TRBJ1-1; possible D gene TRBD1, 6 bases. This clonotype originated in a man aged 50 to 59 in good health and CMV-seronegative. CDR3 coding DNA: TGTGCCAGTAGTATGCAGGGGAGGGACACTGAAGCTTTCTTT. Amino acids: CASSMQGRDTEAFF.